These T cell receptor beta chains were read from a single sample in a study of T-cell reconstitution after alpha-beta-depleted transplantation in children. TCRdb reanalysed the PCR reads using MiXCR and keeps one entry per CDR3 protein. The sample lists roughly 310,000 distinct CDR3 sequences, around 25% occurring once. The source material was PBMCs, mostly from graft donor cells, sampled 180 days after TCRalphabeta/CD19-depleted stem cell transplant. These receptors all come from a male patient between 10 and 17 years old who had a stem cell transplant for acute lymphoblastic leukemia, so the T cells may come from the graft donor. Each CDR3 is given with its conserved first and last residue. The D gene is left open where the match is weak. The listing skips clone size in some rows; elsewhere it reads once, few, many or a size class.

D: -
size: few
length: 16
V: TRBV11-2
J: TRBJ2-4
DNA: TGTGCCAGCAGCTCGCCCCGGGGGCGCGCCAAAAACATTCAGTACTTC
CDR3: CASSSPRGRAKNIQYF

D: TRBD2
size: few
length: 15
V: TRBV20-1
J: TRBJ2-1
DNA: TGCAGTGCTAGTACCACTAGCGCTACCTACAATGAGCAGTTCTTC
CDR3: CSASTTSATYNEQFF

D: TRBD1
size: few
length: 13
V: TRBV10-1
J: TRBJ2-7
DNA: TGCGCCAGCAGCGGACAGGGGTTCTACGAGCAGTACTTC
CDR3: CASSGQGFYEQYF

D: TRBD1
size: many
length: 14
V: TRBV29-1
J: TRBJ1-2
DNA: TGCAGCGTTGGCCGTGGACAGGGGAACTATGGCTACACCTTC
CDR3: CSVGRGQGNYGYTF

D: TRBD1
size: once
length: 12
V: TRBV6-6
J: TRBJ1-2
DNA: TGTGCCAGCAGTTACTCAGACAGGGTTTACACCTTC
CDR3: CASSYSDRVYTF

D: -
size: few
length: 15
V: TRBV29-1
J: TRBJ2-3
DNA: TGCAGCGTTGAAGGGACAAGCAATAGCACAGATACGCAGTATTTT
CDR3: CSVEGTSNSTDTQYF

D: -
size: few
length: 14
V: TRBV5-1
J: TRBJ2-1
DNA: TGCGCCAGCAGGTACTCCGGTCCGAACAATGAGCAGTTCTTC
CDR3: CASRYSGPNNEQFF

D: -
size: few
length: 16
V: TRBV7-2
J: TRBJ2-1
DNA: TGTGCCAGCAGCTTAACACGGGACAAGATCCCCTTGGCGCAGTTCTTC
CDR3: CASSLTRDKIPLAQFF

D: TRBD1
size: many
length: 14
V: TRBV7-3
J: TRBJ2-1
DNA: TGTGCCAGCAGCCAGACAGGGCCCTACAATGAGCAGTTCTTC
CDR3: CASSQTGPYNEQFF

D: -
size: once
length: 21
V: TRBV5-1
J: TRBJ2-1
DNA: TGCGCCAGCAGCTGGCCCGAGGGAGCGAGAGGGCGGAAGAGCTCCTACAATGAGCAGTTCTTC
CDR3: CASSWPEGARGRKSSYNEQFF

D: -
size: -
length: 15
V: TRBV5-1
J: TRBJ1-6
DNA: TGCGCCAGTCGTCATTCTCCTAATTATAATTCACCCCTCCACTTT
CDR3: CASRHSPNYNSPLHF

D: TRBD1
size: -
length: 15
V: TRBV6-1
J: TRBJ1-4
DNA: TGTGCCAGCAGTGAACCAGGACAGGGGAATGAAAAACTGTTTTTT
CDR3: CASSEPGQGNEKLFF

D: -
size: -
length: 17
V: TRBV5-1
J: TRBJ1-3
DNA: TGCGCCAGCAGCTTGGATTTGGGGATTCTGCCTGGAAACACCATATATTTT
CDR3: CASSLDLGILPGNTIYF

D: -
size: many
length: 13
V: TRBV5-1
J: TRBJ2-6
DNA: TGCGCCAGCAGCTTGGGTTGGGCCAACGTCCTGACTTTC
CDR3: CASSLGWANVLTF

D: -
size: -
length: 15
V: TRBV18
J: TRBJ1-2
DNA: TGTGCCAGCTCAGTCGCAGGGTTAGCTAACTATGGCTACACCTTC
CDR3: CASSVAGLANYGYTF

D: -
size: -
length: 19
V: TRBV27
J: TRBJ2-3
DNA: TGTGCCAGCAGTCCCTCGGGCCCCCGGACAGCGGGCCACACAGATACGCAGTATTTT
CDR3: CASSPSGPRTAGHTDTQYF

D: TRBD2
size: few
length: 16
V: TRBV6-5
J: TRBJ2-7
DNA: TGTGCCAGCAGTTACGACGGGGGGACTAGCTCCTACGAGCAGTACTTC
CDR3: CASSYDGGTSSYEQYF

D: -
size: -
length: 14
V: TRBV4-1
J: TRBJ2-3
DNA: TGCGCCAGCAGGGGCCAATTTAGCACAGATACGCAGTATTTT
CDR3: CASRGQFSTDTQYF

D: TRBD1
size: -
length: 15
V: TRBV2
J: TRBJ2-2
DNA: TGTGCCAGCAGTGAAACAGGGGAGAGCGCTGGGGAGCTGTTTTTT
CDR3: CASSETGESAGELFF

D: -
size: -
length: 12
V: TRBV9
J: TRBJ2-1
DNA: TGTGCCAGCAGCGAAGAGGAGGTTGAGCAGTTCTTC
CDR3: CASSEEEVEQFF

D: TRBD2
size: -
length: 13
V: TRBV7-9
J: TRBJ2-1
DNA: TGTGCCAGCAGCTTCGGACTAGGGGACGAGCAGTTCTTC
CDR3: CASSFGLGDEQFF

D: TRBD2
size: few
length: 16
V: TRBV7-9
J: TRBJ2-3
DNA: TGTGCCAGCAGCTCCCGGACTAGCGGCCCCACAGATACGCAGTATTTT
CDR3: CASSSRTSGPTDTQYF

D: -
size: few
length: 14
V: TRBV20-1
J: TRBJ2-7
DNA: TGCAGTGCTATGCACGGGTTTAGCTCCTACGAGCAGTACTTC
CDR3: CSAMHGFSSYEQYF

D: -
size: -
length: 16
V: TRBV11-2
J: TRBJ2-7
DNA: TGTGCCAGCAGCTCAACCCCCCTTGAATACTCCTACGAGCAGTACTTC
CDR3: CASSSTPLEYSYEQYF

D: -
size: -
length: 18
V: TRBV20-1
J: TRBJ1-1
DNA: TGCAGTGCTAGAGTGGCAAATTTGGACAGAGGCTTGAACACTGAAGCTTTCTTT
CDR3: CSARVANLDRGLNTEAFF

D: -
size: -
length: 17
V: TRBV7-9
J: TRBJ1-3
DNA: TGTGCCAGCAGCTTGCGGGTAACGATCTACTCTGGAAACACCATATATTTT
CDR3: CASSLRVTIYSGNTIYF

D: TRBD2
size: -
length: 14
V: TRBV20-1
J: TRBJ2-3
DNA: TGCAGTGCTATAAAGCGGGATTCGGGCTTTGTGCAGTATTTT
CDR3: CSAIKRDSGFVQYF

D: -
size: few
length: 14
V: TRBV21-1
J: TRBJ2-1
DNA: TGTGCCAGCAGCAAAGAAGGGACTTCGAATGAGCAGTTCTTC
CDR3: CASSKEGTSNEQFF